This record concerns one T cell receptor (beta chain) sequence. The specificity of this receptor is unknown. No quality values exist for individual bases; no much larger clone is one base distant. The entire isolated RNA was reverse transcribed using the High Capacity cDNA Reverse Transcription Kit, and thus expressed TCRB transcripts were sequenced. Deep immunoSEQ sequencing was performed on naive, central memory and regulatory T cell samples, with an average of roughly 4 million total reads per sample. After sorted cells were lysed in RLT buffer, RNA was extracted with DNase-treated RNeasy Micro or Mini kits, with the choice depending on cell number. Each cell subset was processed separately to prevent cross-contamination, with patient and healthy donor samples processed together. The immunoSEQ multiplex PCR was used to amplify TCRB sequences from cDNA, yielding 87-bp fragments that span the CDR3 region. Sequencing of the amplicons was performed on the Illumina HiSeq platform. The paper's data handling went like this. Synthetic template baselines were used to correct PCR bias computationally, reads within Hamming distance 2 were collapsed together, and singletons that could not be merged were discarded. Reads were aligned against IMGT so that V, D and J genes, CDR3 length and insertions or deletions at six rearrangement sites could be assigned. Within each subset, clonotype counts were normalized to the number of sorted cells before true diversity and Gini coefficients were calculated with the tcR R package. The overlap coefficient, calculated on TCRB nucleotide sequences, was used to quantify repertoire sharing. As a proxy for the pre-selection repertoire, out-of-frame TCRB sequences from naive cells were analyzed. TCRdb carries this immuneACCESS record with in-frame sequences only. Its versions omit some clonotypes, under half of them owing to an unresolved V gene in the studies checked, with the rest unexplained. The V and J calls and the clone size are those of that table, but D and trimming were determined from the DNA. The sample includes about 360,000 clones, with over 9.5% observed a single time. The ten largest account for approximately 0.015% of the sample.

The entry originates in a study of beta chain features in type 1 diabetes (dated by TCRdb to about 2018). About the investigation overall: No differences in mean age, gender distribution, total cell number or subset yield were found between patients and healthy donors. The study compared the TCRB repertoires of sorted circulating CD4+ T cell subsets in recently diagnosed type 1 diabetes patients with those in matched healthy donors. Regulatory and stem cell-like memory subsets were isolated from only 8 patients and about eight healthy donors, whereas naive and central memory subsets came from all 28 donors. A total of roughly 99 million sorted cells were examined across all samples, and the number of cells per subset was strongly correlated with RNA yield.

Study-wide findings and limitations: Because small numbers of individuals were included in the HLA sub-analyses, any influence of HLA type on TCRB rearrangement was left unresolved. Sequencing cDNA rather than genomic DNA could over-represent highly expressing activated cells, although activation and CD3 levels did not differ between groups. Type 1 diabetes patients showed a moderate but significant shortening of TCRB CDR3 length in all four CD4+ subsets. Naive, central memory and regulatory TCRB repertoires appeared to be more alike among patients than among healthy donors. Fewer insertions and more nucleotide deletions at VDJ recombination sites were observed in patients with type 1 diabetes, implying thymic rearrangement abnormalities. Shorter templates might have been favored by PCR, but patient and control samples were amplified and corrected together, so both groups would have been affected equally by any skew.

From each donor, a single peripheral blood sample of 100 to 150 mL on average was drawn into heparinised tubes. A BD FACSAria II was used to sort naive, central memory, regulatory and stem cell-like memory CD4+ T cells with a panel that included CD45RO, CCR7, CD25, CD127, CD95 and CD27. Every sorted population had a purity above 95%. PBMCs were isolated right away by Lymphoprep density gradient centrifugation and were stained directly, without culture. So that batch effects would be minimized, each experiment stained and sorted samples in pairs, pairing one healthy donor with one patient. Trimming takes 1 base off V and 3 bases off J; junction bases not matched to a gene: 18. From the germline V gene, CDR1 is SGHVT and CDR2 is SQSDAQ. The CDR3 spans 19 residues, from the cysteine through the phenylalanine. Only the CDR3 DNA stays, 57 bases, in frame from base 1.

The sequencing input was naive CD4+ T cells from blood. The label giving this sample's cell subset or site can be read as: true naive CD4+ T cells. Recombination linked TRBV7-4 to TRBJ2-7, and 7 bases in between align with TRBD1. This receptor was identified in a man aged 18 to 29 in good health. The DNA sequence follows: TGTGCCAGCAGCTTAGAAGTGGACAGGCACTTAACTATAGACTACGAGCAGTACTTC. Translated, it gives CASSLEVDRHLTIDYEQYF.